At least ten counts were recorded for the clone carrying this T cell receptor beta chain. Its antigen is currently unknown. Libraries used 2 million unsorted PBMCs kept frozen in RNAlater. A 10-nucleotide random UMI tagged transcripts in template-switch 5'RACE cDNA synthesis. Every sequencing run drew on 15-18 subjects and yielded over 160 million TCR-beta sequences. TCRdb reprocessed the 5' RACE reads with MiXCR, giving one entry per CDR3 protein. The top ten hold 25% to 30% of the sample, which has some 37,000 distinct CDR3 sequences, 13% to 15% seen once. The record originates from a study of neurological immune-mediated disorders. General study points: Subjects shared no identical expanded-clone CDR3 amino acid sequences, suggesting private TCR-beta repertoires in all groups.

CDR1 and CDR2 from the germline V gene are LGHNA and YSLEER. Deletions cut 1 base from V and 4 bases from J, with 4 bases between. The CDR3 loop spans 12 amino acids. The genes are TRBV4-3 and TRBJ1-1, with unresolved D. Sequencing used PBMCs. The receptor's source is a woman aged 50 to 60 with HTLV-1-associated myelopathy (HAM/TSP). CDR3 amino acids: CASSQAGTEAFF. CDR3 nucleotide sequence: TGCGCCAGCAGCCAAGCGGGCACTGAAGCTTTCTTT.